Shown below are 11 T cell receptor beta chains from a single sample sequenced in a study of human T cells and chemical hapten exposure. Specified time point: pre-sensitization, week 0. Treatment of the sample: therapeutic diphenylcyclopropenone sensitization with weekly scalp DPC. MiXCR was run by TCRdb on the RACE reads, yielding one entry per CDR3 protein. The sample contains approximately 260,000 distinct CDR3 sequences, 7.5% to 10% of which appear only once. The material was whole blood, obtained in connection with sensitization to the hapten diphenylcyclopropenone (DPC). These receptors all stem from a woman aged 40 to 50 with alopecia areata. Some clones in this sample may be carry-over from other donors' samples.

V gene TRBV20-1 combines with J gene TRBJ1-1; D perhaps matches TRBD1 (6 bases). The CDR3 has 13 amino acids. Trimming removed 5 bases at V and 3 bases at J, with 13 bases between. Germline loops: CDR1 DFQATT, CDR2 SNEGSKA (reference sequence). The CDR3 DNA reads as TGCAGTGCTTCGGGAGGGGGAGACACTGAAGCTTTCTTT. Translating gives CSASGGGDTEAFF.

This clonotype was picked up a small number of times. The chain links TRBV7-9 to TRBJ2-1, with D maybe TRBD2 (5 bases). This CDR3 region has 16 residues. V lost 5 bases, J lost 4 bases, and 18 bases lay in between. The germline gives CDR1 SEHNR, CDR2 FQNEAQ (reference sequence). The CDR3 sequence: CASSPRLYGPYNEQFF. In DNA form, the CDR3 reads TGTGCCAGCAGCCCCCGACTATACGGGCCTTACAATGAGCAGTTCTTC.

In this sample, this clonotype turned up a few times. V usage is TRBV10-3 and J usage is TRBJ2-5; TRBD2 might be the D (5 bases). Deletions cut 4 bases from V and 0 bases from J, with 6 bases between. CDR1 and CDR2 (germline): ENHRY, SYGVKD. CDR3 length: 13 residues. The CDR3 loop is CAISGGDQETQYF. The CDR3 nucleotides read TGTGCCATCAGTGGGGGAGACCAAGAGACCCAGTACTTC.

This clonotype was seen a handful of times. The V and J genes are TRBV12-3 or TRBV12-4 and TRBJ2-7, with TRBD1 matching over 9 bases. V dropped 3 bases and J dropped 4; count of bases not matched to a gene: 7. This CDR3 comprises 15 residues. CDR3 nucleotide sequence: TGTGCCAGCAGTTTCCCACAGGGGGCTATGTACGAGCAGTACTTC. Its translation: CASSFPQGAMYEQYF.

This clonotype was counted a few times. This chain joins TRBV29-1 and TRBJ2-7; D is perhaps TRBD2 (6 bases). The CDR3 contains 12 residues. V dropped 3 bases and J dropped 5 bases, with 11 bases sitting between them. Germline CDR1 is SQVTM and CDR2 is ANQGSEA. The CDR3: CSVEEGGHEQYF. CDR3 sequence (DNA): TGCAGCGTTGAGGAGGGAGGCCACGAGCAGTACTTC.

This clonotype came up many times. The rearrangement uses TRBV5-5 and TRBJ2-3, with a tentative D call TRBD1 (6 bases). The germline V gene encodes CDR1 SGHKS and CDR2 YYEKEE (reference sequence). V was pared by 0 bases and J by 3 bases, with 11 bases between. The CDR3 is 15 amino acids. The CDR3 DNA is TGTGCCAGCAGCTTGGGGCAGGGGTGGACAGATACGCAGTATTTT. It specifies CASSLGQGWTDTQYF.

In this sample, this clonotype turned up a few times. CDR3 residues: CASSPGARVDEAFF. The CDR3 DNA sequence: TGCGCCAGCAGCCCGGGGGCCAGGGTCGACGAAGCTTTCTTT. The chain links TRBV5-1 to TRBJ1-1; a weak D match, TRBD1 (6 bases). Germline V gives CDR1 SGHRS, CDR2 YFSETQ. This CDR3 has 14 amino acids. V was pared by 4 bases and J by 8 bases, with 18 bases between.

The rearrangement links TRBV21-1 to TRBJ2-1; the table assigns TRBD2, which was not confirmed against the DNA. TRBV21-1 is an annotated pseudogene. The CDR3 has 17 amino acids. The DNA for the CDR3 is TGTGCCAGCAGCGAAAAGGCGACTAGTTTCGCCTACAATGAGCAGTTCTTC. It is translated as CASSEKATSFAYNEQFF.

This clonotype was seen a few times. V usage is TRBV7-8 and J usage is TRBJ1-5; the D gene is possibly TRBD1 (6 bases). The germline gives CDR1 SGHVS, CDR2 FQNEAQ. The CDR3 has 15 amino acids. V lost 4 bases and J 4 bases, leaving 14 bases between the germline ends. CDR3 nucleotide sequence: TGTGCCAGCAGCTGGACTAGGACAGCGAATCAGCCCCAGCATTTT. Translation: CASSWTRTANQPQHF. Full variable domain (missing parts from reference TRBV7-8 and TRBJ1-5): GAGVSQSPRYKVAKRGQDVALRCDPISGHVSLFWYQQALGQGPEFLTYFQNEAQLDKSGLPSDRFFAERPEGSVSTLKIQRTQQEDSAVYLCASSWTRTANQPQHFGDGTRLSIL.

This clonotype has a handful of counts. The J gene is TRBJ2-7, the V gene TRBV7-9; perhaps TRBD1 as D (7 bases). V was shortened by 7 bases and J by 2 bases, with 18 bases between the two germline ends. The CDR3 extends over 15 amino acids. Germline lookup yields CDR1 SEHNR and CDR2 FQNEAQ (reference sequence). The CDR3 reads CASIRGQGETYEQYF. CDR3 bases: TGTGCCAGCATCCGGGGGCAGGGGGAAACCTACGAGCAGTACTTC.

The chain has TRBV4-2 and TRBJ2-7; D is possibly TRBD2 (6 bases). Trimming stripped 0 bases from V and 4 bases from J, with 22 bases between. The CDR3 is 18 amino acids. Per germline, CDR1 LGHNA and CDR2 YNFKEQ. CDR3 in DNA: TGTGCCAGCAGCCAAGACAGTTCTCGTGGCGCGGGATCTTACGAGCAGTACTTC. Amino acids: CASSQDSSRGAGSYEQYF.